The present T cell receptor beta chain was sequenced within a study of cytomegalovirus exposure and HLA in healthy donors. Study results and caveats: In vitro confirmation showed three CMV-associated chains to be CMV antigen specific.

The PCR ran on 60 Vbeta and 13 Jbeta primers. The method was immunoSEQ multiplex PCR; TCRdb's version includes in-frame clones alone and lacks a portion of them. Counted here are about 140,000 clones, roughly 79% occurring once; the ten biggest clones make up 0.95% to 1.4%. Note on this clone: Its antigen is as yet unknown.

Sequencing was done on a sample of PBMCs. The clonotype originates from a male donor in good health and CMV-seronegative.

CDR3 coding DNA: TGTGCCAGTAGCCCTTATGGGCCCTGGGATCAGCCCCAGCATTTT. As protein: CASSPYGPWDQPQHF. The rearrangement joins TRBV19 to TRBJ1-5, with no clear D. The V gene lost 6 bases and the J gene lost 5 bases, with 17 bases spanning the gap. Looked up from germline, CDR1 is LNHDA and CDR2 is SQIVND (reference sequence). The CDR3 runs to 15 residues. The full variable domain, its missing parts supplied by reference TRBV19 and TRBJ1-5, is DGGITQSPKYLFRKEGQNVTLSCEQNLNHDAMYWYRQDPGQGLRLIYYSQIVNDFQKGDIAEGYSVSREKKESFPLTVTSAQKNPTAFYLCASSPYGPWDQPQHFGDGTRLSIL.